The clone carrying this T cell receptor (beta chain) has a count of ten or more. Antigen: not known. After constant-region reverse-primer amplification, full-length variable regions underwent semi-nested PCR with Nested Universal Primer A. TCRdb itself ran the 5' RACE reads through MiXCR, one entry per CDR3 protein. The sample lists over 45,000 distinct CDR3 sequences; more than 25% were seen once. Cells sorted as Tregs were CD4+, CD25+ and CD127-/low. Study observations and caveats: Greatest tumor Treg TCR overlap was with tumor naive CD4+ cells. Larger-cohort validation covered only one TCR beta V-J rearrangement.

V gave up 1 base and J gave up 2 bases, with 19 bases separating them. The germline gives CDR1 MGHRA, CDR2 YSYEKL. The CDR3 is made up of 18 amino acids. The chain uses TRBV4-1 and TRBJ2-3; D not resolved. The sequencing input was tumor-infiltrating Tregs sorted from the breast tumor. This clonotype originated in a female donor with breast cancer. The CDR3 DNA is TGCGCCAGCAGCCAAGGACCGGCGGCAGGCCGATTCACAGATACGCAGTATTTT. The encoded protein is CASSQGPAAGRFTDTQYF.